This paragraph covers one TCR beta chain sequence. Produced via immunoSEQ multiplex PCR; TCRdb's table is partial and in-frame only. Of about 280,000 clones detected, 90% appear once; the ten largest clones hold about 1.7%. The age range of participants was roughly 18 to 90 years, with residence in approximately 25 US areas. Trimming stripped 5 bases from V and 6 bases from J, with 5 bases between. Per germline, CDR1 SGHVS and CDR2 FQNEAQ. This CDR3 is 11 amino acids long. The source of the sample is a study of blood T cell repertoires in COVID-19. Across the whole study: Sample material is recorded as cDNA or gDNA derived from T cells, B-cell-depleted T cells, or PBMCs.

The source of this sequence is a woman in her late teens or twenties with acute COVID-19. The chain has TRBV7-8 and TRBJ2-1; D is uncertain. Source material: PBMCs or T cells enriched from blood (not recorded which). CDR3 nucleotides: TGTGCCAGCAGCCTCCTCAATGAGCAGTTCTTC. The encoded protein is CASSLLNEQFF.